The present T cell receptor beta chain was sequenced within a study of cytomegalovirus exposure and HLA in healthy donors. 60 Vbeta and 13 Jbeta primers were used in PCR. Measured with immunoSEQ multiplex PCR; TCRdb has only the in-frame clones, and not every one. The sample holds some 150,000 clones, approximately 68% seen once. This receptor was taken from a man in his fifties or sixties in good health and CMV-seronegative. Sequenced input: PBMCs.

For the CDR3, the DNA is TGCAGACAAGAGGCGGACTATGGCTACACCTTC. Encoded protein: CRQEADYGYTF. The chain has TRBV20-1 and TRBJ1-2; no clear D gene. Per germline, CDR1 DFQATT and CDR2 SNEGSKA (reference sequence). This CDR3 is 11 amino acids long.